A selection of T cell receptor beta chains follows, all from one sample in a study of T cells in narcolepsy. Sequencing used immunoSEQ multiplex PCR; TCRdb keeps in-frame clones, though not all of them. The repertoire holds 32,000 or so clones, with about four fifths as singletons. The sequenced material came from CD45RA- memory CD4+ T cells from PBMCs. These receptors originate from a human donor with narcolepsy. CDR3s include the opening cysteine and the closing phenylalanine or tryptophan. D genes are given only for firm matches. Size is stated for part of the rows, as once, few or many counts, or as a class when the clone is expanded.

clone size,V gene,J gene,D gene,CDR3 protein,CDR3 DNA
.,TRBV25-1,TRBJ1-1,.,CASLARTEAFF,TGTGCCAGCCTTGCCCGCACTGAAGCTTTCTTT
.,TRBV7-2,TRBJ1-1,TRBD1,CASSRQGVVEAFF,TGTGCCAGCAGCCGACAGGGGGTGGTTGAAGCTTTCTTT
.,TRBV5-1,TRBJ2-1,.,CASSLVWEYNEQFF,TGCGCCAGCAGCTTGGTTTGGGAGTACAATGAGCAGTTCTTC
.,TRBV19,TRBJ1-1,.,CASSPTAMNTEAFF,TGTGCCAGTAGTCCGACCGCAATGAACACTGAAGCTTTCTTT
.,TRBV11-3,TRBJ1-4,.,CASSLDPTSQGVISF,TGTGCCAGCAGCTTAGACCCAACTTCACAGGGTGTAATCAGTTTT
.,TRBV5-1,TRBJ1-2,.,CASSLDGPPSYGYTF,TGCGCCAGCAGCTTGGATGGTCCACCCAGCTATGGCTACACCTTC
.,TRBV28,TRBJ1-1,.,CASGLGGESTEAFF,TGTGCCAGCGGTTTAGGGGGGGAAAGCACTGAAGCTTTCTTT
.,TRBV2,TRBJ2-7,.,CASSIPRGEQYF,TGTGCCAGCAGCATTCCTAGGGGCGAGCAGTACTTC
.,TRBV10-3,TRBJ2-3,.,CAISDRTTDTQYF,TGTGCCATCAGTGACAGGACCACAGATACGCAGTATTTT
few,TRBV7-9,TRBJ1-1,.,CASSLGATGSEAFF,TGTGCCAGCAGTTTGGGGGCTACGGGAAGTGAAGCTTTCTTT
.,TRBV7-3,TRBJ2-1,TRBD2,CASSRGLAGGREQFF,TGTGCCAGCAGCCGCGGACTAGCGGGGGGGCGTGAGCAGTTCTTC